The 5 T cell receptor beta chains given below trace back to one sample, sequenced in a study of shared clonotypes between healthy human individuals (dated by TCRdb to about 2020). Library preparation used the immunoSEQ multiplex PCR assay. TCRdb carries this immuneACCESS record with in-frame sequences only. Its versions omit some clonotypes, under half of them owing to an unresolved V gene in the studies checked, with the rest unexplained. This sample gives hundreds of thousands of clones in total; about 97% of them show up just once. The ten largest clones capture around 0.32% of the sample. Material: memory CD8+ T cells sorted from blood. According to the study, the label for this sample's cell subset or site signals: CD45RO+ cells pooled with CCR7-negative TemRA cells. These receptors were obtained from a man aged 25 to 45 in good health.

The chain carries TRBV15 and TRBJ1-5; 7 bases match TRBD1. The CDR3 loop spans 17 amino acids. Trimming at V came to 5 bases and at J to 6 bases, leaving 16 bases not matched to a gene. CDR1 is LNHNV, CDR2 YYDKDF, per germline (reference sequence). CDR3: CATSSLMGDSTVQPQHF. CDR3 DNA: TGTGCCACCAGCTCCCTAATGGGGGACAGTACGGTTCAGCCCCAGCATTTT.

CDR3 loop: CASSSGTGGGYTF. CDR3 bases: TGTGCCAGCAGCTCCGGGACAGGGGGTGGCTACACCTTC. The chain has TRBV7-9 and TRBJ1-2; TRBD1 aligns across 11 bases. Germline values: CDR1 SEHNR, CDR2 FQNEAQ (reference sequence). The CDR3 covers 13 residues. Trimming removed 4 bases from V and 7 bases from J; junction bases left unmatched: 2.

The chain is built from TRBV19 and TRBJ2-3; D perhaps matches TRBD1 (6 bases). V was shortened by 3 bases and J by 6 bases, with 13 bases between the two germline ends. This CDR3 spans 14 amino acids. The germline gives CDR1 LNHDA, CDR2 SQIVND (reference sequence). The CDR3 region has the DNA TGTGCCAGTAGTATTAACCCCGACAGGGATACGCAGTATTTT. Amino acids: CASSINPDRDTQYF.

This clone was seen more than once but under ten times. V is TRBV7-2 and J is TRBJ2-3; 11 nucleotides align to TRBD2. CDR1 is SGHTA and CDR2 is FQGNSA in the germline V gene. CDR3 length: 15 amino acids. V trimming: 1 base; J trimming: 4 bases; junction bases outside the gene matches: 1. CDR3 sequence: CASSLVAGGPDTQYF. The CDR3 region has the DNA TGTGCCAGCAGCTTAGTAGCGGGAGGGCCAGATACGCAGTATTTT.

The chain has TRBV5-1 and TRBJ2-7; D remains ambiguous. The CDR3 is 13 amino acids. Deletions cut 2 bases from V and 2 bases from J, with 8 bases between. Per germline, CDR1 SGHRS and CDR2 YFSETQ. Written as DNA, the CDR3 is TGCGCCAGCAGCTTACGAGGTCCCTACGAGCAGTACTTC. Protein: CASSLRGPYEQYF.